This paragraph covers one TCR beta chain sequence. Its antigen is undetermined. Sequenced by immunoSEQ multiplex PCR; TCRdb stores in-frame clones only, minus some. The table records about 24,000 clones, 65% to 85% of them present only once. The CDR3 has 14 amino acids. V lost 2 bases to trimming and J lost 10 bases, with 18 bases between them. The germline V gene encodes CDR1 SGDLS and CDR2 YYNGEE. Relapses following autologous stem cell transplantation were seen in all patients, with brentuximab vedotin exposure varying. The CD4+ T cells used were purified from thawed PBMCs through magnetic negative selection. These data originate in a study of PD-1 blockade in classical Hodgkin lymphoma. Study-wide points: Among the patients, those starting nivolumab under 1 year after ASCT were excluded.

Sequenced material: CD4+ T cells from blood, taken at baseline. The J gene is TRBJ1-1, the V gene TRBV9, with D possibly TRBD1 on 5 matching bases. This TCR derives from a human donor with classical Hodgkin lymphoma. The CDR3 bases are TGTGCCAGCAGCGTCGGCACCCCAGGGAGAGGAGCTTTCTTT. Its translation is CASSVGTPGRGAFF.